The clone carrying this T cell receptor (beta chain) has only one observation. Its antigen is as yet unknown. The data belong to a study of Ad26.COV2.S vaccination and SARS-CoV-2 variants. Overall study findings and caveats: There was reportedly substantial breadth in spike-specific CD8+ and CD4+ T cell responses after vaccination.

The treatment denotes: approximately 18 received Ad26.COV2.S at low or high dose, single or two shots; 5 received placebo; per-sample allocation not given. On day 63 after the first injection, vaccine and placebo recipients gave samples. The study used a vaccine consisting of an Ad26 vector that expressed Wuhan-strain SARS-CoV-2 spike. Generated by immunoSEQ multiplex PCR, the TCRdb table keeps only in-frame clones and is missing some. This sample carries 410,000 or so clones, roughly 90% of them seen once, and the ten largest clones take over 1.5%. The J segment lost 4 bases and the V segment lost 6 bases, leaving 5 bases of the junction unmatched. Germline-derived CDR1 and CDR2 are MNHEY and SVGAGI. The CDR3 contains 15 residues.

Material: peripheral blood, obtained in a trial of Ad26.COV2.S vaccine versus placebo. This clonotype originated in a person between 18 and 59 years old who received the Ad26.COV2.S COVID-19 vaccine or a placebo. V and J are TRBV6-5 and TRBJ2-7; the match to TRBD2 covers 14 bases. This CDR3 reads CASRAGTSGGYEQYF. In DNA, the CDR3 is TGTGCCAGCAGGGCCGGGACTAGCGGGGGTTACGAGCAGTACTTC.